What follows are 21 T cell receptor beta chains derived from one specimen sequenced in a study of blood T cell repertoires in COVID-19. Assay: immunoSEQ multiplex PCR; the TCRdb copy retains only in-frame clones and omits some. The sample contains about 80,000 clones, 75% to 90% of which appear only once. The sequencing input was peripheral blood. The receptors come from a man in his 70s with active or convalescent COVID-19.

The J gene is TRBJ2-1, the V gene TRBV6-5, with 8 nucleotides matching TRBD2. The J segment lost 4 bases and the V segment lost 4 bases, leaving 3 bases of the junction unmatched. CDR1 MNHEY and CDR2 SVGAGI come from the germline V gene. The CDR3 contains 14 residues. The chain's CDR3 is CASSLAGHYNEQFF. The CDR3 region has the DNA TGTGCCAGCAGTTTAGCGGGGCATTACAATGAGCAGTTCTTC.

The chain employs TRBV11-2 and TRBJ2-1; 10 bases are a match to TRBD2. Germline lookup yields CDR1 SGHAT and CDR2 FQNNGV. The CDR3 is 18 residues long. Trimming at V came to 0 bases and at J to 8 bases, leaving 13 bases not matched to a gene. Written as DNA, the CDR3 is TGTGCCAGCAGCTTAGACCCGGTCGAGCGGGGGGGCCGCGATGAGCAGTTCTTC. Amino acids: CASSLDPVERGGRDEQFF.

A single count supports this clone. The rearrangement joins TRBV30 to TRBJ1-4, with D perhaps matching TRBD1 (6 bases). This CDR3 is built from 13 residues. CDR1 is GTSNPN, CDR2 SVGIG, per germline (reference sequence). Between the trimmed V and J ends, which lost 4 bases and 10 bases, there was a span of 16 bases. The CDR3 DNA reads TGTGCCTGGAAAAACCGGGGGGCGGGAAAACTGTTTTTT. Protein product: CAWKNRGAGKLFF.

CDR3 in amino acids: CASSQDGLGLAGLSSYNEQFF. The CDR3 region has the DNA TGTGCCAGCAGCCAAGATGGCCTAGGACTAGCGGGGCTTAGCTCCTACAATGAGCAGTTCTTC. This chain links TRBV14 with TRBJ2-1; 12 bases are shared with TRBD2. This CDR3 has 21 amino acids. Trimming took 0 bases from V and 0 from J; bases not matched to a gene: 12. CDR1 is SGHDN, CDR2 FVKESK, per germline.

This clone appeared a single time. The genes are TRBV7-2 and TRBJ2-5; unclear D gene. Trimming pared 3 bases from V and 2 bases from J, leaving 7 bases between. This CDR3 spans 13 amino acids. In germline, CDR1 is SGHTA, CDR2 FQGNSA. The CDR3 DNA sequence: TGTGCCAGCAGCTTGGCGGTACAAGAGACCCAGTACTTC. Translated, it gives CASSLAVQETQYF.

The V gene is TRBV9, the J gene TRBJ2-1, with D perhaps matching TRBD2 (6 bases). The germline CDR1 and CDR2 sequences are SGDLS and YYNGEE. V lost 3 bases and J 0 bases, leaving 22 bases between the germline ends. The CDR3 totals 19 residues. The CDR3 nucleotides are TGTGCCAGCAGCGCAGGAGGGGTATCCCTCCGGAGCTCCTACAATGAGCAGTTCTTC. This sequence encodes CASSAGGVSLRSSYNEQFF.

The chain recombines TRBV6-5 with TRBJ2-5; perhaps TRBD1 as D (6 bases). The CDR3 contains 13 residues. The germline V gene has CDR1 MNHEY and CDR2 SVGAGI. Trimming took off 4 bases at V and 6 bases at J, with 12 bases between the two ends. The CDR3 loop is CASSFPGTKTQYF. The CDR3 DNA reads TGTGCCAGCAGTTTCCCCGGGACAAAGACCCAGTACTTC.

For the CDR3, the DNA is TGCGCCAGCAGCTTAGAGGGCCTCGGGACTGAAGCTTTCTTT. Translating it yields CASSLEGLGTEAFF. This chain uses TRBV5-1 with TRBJ1-1; D ambiguous. Trimming removed 2 bases from V and 5 bases from J, with 13 bases in between. Germline V CDR1 and CDR2: SGHRS, YFSETQ. The CDR3 runs to 14 residues. Supplemented by reference TRBV5-1 and TRBJ1-1, the full variable domain reads KAGVTQTPRYLIKTRGQQVTLSCSPISGHRSVSWYQQTPGQGLQFLFEYFSETQRNKGNFPGRFSGRQFSNSRSEMNVSTLELGDSALYLCASSLEGLGTEAFFGQGTRLTVV.

This clone occurred a few times. The V call is TRBV7-2, the J call TRBJ1-1, with TRBD1 matching over 7 bases. The CDR3 has 15 amino acids. Germline V gene data show CDR1 as SGHTA and CDR2 as FQGNSA. The J segment lost 4 bases and the V segment lost 1 base, leaving 6 bases of the junction unmatched. The CDR3 coding sequence is TGTGCCAGCAGCTTAGTCACAGGGGCCGGCACTGAAGCTTTCTTT. Its translation is CASSLVTGAGTEAFF. Together with reference TRBV7-2 and TRBJ1-1, the CDR3 gives the full variable domain: GAGVSQSPSNKVTEKGKDVELRCDPISGHTALYWYRQSLGQGLEFLIYFQGNSAPDKSGLPSDRFSAERTGGSVSTLTIQRTQQEDSAVYLCASSLVTGAGTEAFFGQGTRLTVV.

The genes are TRBV18 and TRBJ1-2; the match to TRBD1 covers 12 bases. With V trimmed by 2 bases and J by 3 bases, 4 bases remained unmatched. The CDR3 has 16 amino acids. CDR1 KGHSH and CDR2 LQKENI come from the germline V gene. The DNA for the CDR3 is TGTGCCAGCTCACCAGGGACAGGGGGCGCAGACTATGGCTACACCTTC. This gives the protein CASSPGTGGADYGYTF.

This chain connects TRBV29-1 to TRBJ2-7; a weak D match, TRBD2 (6 bases). The length of the CDR3 is 12 residues. Trimming removed 7 bases at V and 7 bases at J, with 17 bases between. Germline V CDR1 and CDR2: SQVTM, ANQGSEA. CDR3 amino acids: CSARRDSGEQYF. The CDR3 DNA sequence: TGCAGCGCCCGACGGGACTCGGGGGAGCAGTACTTC.

The chain employs TRBV5-1 and TRBJ1-1; 8 bases are shared with TRBD1. This CDR3 contains 13 residues. Per germline, CDR1 SGHRS and CDR2 YFSETQ. The V gene end was trimmed by 7 bases and the J gene end by 1 base; junction bases not matched to a gene: 3. This CDR3 is CASFGQGNTEAFF. The CDR3 DNA reads as TGCGCCAGCTTCGGACAGGGGAACACTGAAGCTTTCTTT.

J is TRBJ2-7 and V is TRBV9, with D tentatively TRBD1 (6 bases). Trimming took 3 bases from V and 2 from J, leaving 15 bases between them. Germline V gives CDR1 SGDLS, CDR2 YYNGEE. This CDR3 has 15 amino acids. CDR3 coding DNA: TGTGCCAGCAGCGAACACTGGGCAGGGGCCTACGAGCAGTACTTC. This encodes CASSEHWAGAYEQYF. Full variable domain (remainder filled in from reference TRBV9 and TRBJ2-7): DSGVTQTPKHLITATGQRVTLRCSPRSGDLSVYWYQQSLDQGLQFLIQYYNGEERAKGNILERFSAQQFPDLHSELNLSSLELGDSALYFCASSEHWAGAYEQYFGPGTRLTVT.

The rearrangement joins TRBV27 to TRBJ2-2; the match to TRBD2 covers 11 bases. The germline V gene encodes CDR1 MNHEY and CDR2 SMNVEV (reference sequence). J lost 9 bases, V lost 3 bases, and 9 bases had no gene match. The CDR3 contains 16 residues. The DNA for the CDR3 is TGTGCCAGCAGTTTCTCCGGGACTAGCGGAGAATGGGAGCTGTTTTTT. Its translation is CASSFSGTSGEWELFF.

The J gene is TRBJ1-6, the V gene TRBV4-1; the match to TRBD1 covers 8 bases. This CDR3 comprises 14 residues. Germline V lookup: CDR1 MGHRA, CDR2 YSYEKL. V gave up 1 base and J gave up 13 bases; unmatched junction bases: 6. CDR3 amino acids: CASSQGQGPGPLHF. CDR3 coding DNA: TGCGCCAGCAGCCAAGGACAGGGGCCGGGGCCCCTCCACTTT.

A single count supports this clone. CDR3 sequence reads: CASSQEHGNYEQYF. The CDR3 nucleotides are TGTGCCAGCAGCCAGGAGCACGGAAATTACGAGCAGTACTTC. J is TRBJ2-7 and V is TRBV14; D is unclear. From germline, CDR1 is SGHDN and CDR2 FVKESK. V dropped 3 bases and J dropped 4 bases, with 13 bases sitting between them. The CDR3 sequence is 14 residues long.

This rearrangement joins TRBV7-2 to TRBJ2-2; D possibly corresponds to TRBD2 (7 bases). Trimming shortened V by 6 bases and J by 3 bases, and 11 bases separated the two germline ends. This CDR3 spans 14 amino acids. In germline, CDR1 is SGHTA, CDR2 FQGNSA. The CDR3 loop reads CASRAGAHTGELFF. The CDR3 bases are TGTGCCAGCAGGGCGGGGGCCCACACCGGGGAGCTGTTTTTT.

This clone was seen only once. The chain links TRBV5-6 to TRBJ1-6; D perhaps matches TRBD1 (6 bases). V was cut by 1 base and J by 8 bases, with 10 bases left in between. CDR3 length: 14 amino acids. The germline CDR1 and CDR2 sequences are SGHDT and YYEEEE. The CDR3 DNA is TGTGCCAGCAGCTTGCAGGGGTACGATTCACCCCTCCACTTT. Protein sequence: CASSLQGYDSPLHF.

The chain is built from TRBV6-6 and TRBJ1-6, with TRBD1 as a possible D gene (6 bases). The V and J ends lost 6 bases and 5 bases respectively, with 17 bases between them. CDR1 and CDR2 from the germline V gene are MNHNY and SVGAGI (reference sequence). There are 16 residues in the CDR3. CDR3 amino acids: CASSPGQIRNNSPLHF. CDR3 in DNA: TGTGCCAGCAGCCCCGGACAGATCCGTAATAATTCACCCCTCCACTTT.

The V gene is TRBV3-1 (or the pseudogene TRBV3-2), the J gene TRBJ1-2, with D possibly TRBD1 on 6 matching bases. Trimming cost V 1 base and J 8 bases, with 11 bases left between them. From germline, CDR1 is LGHDT and CDR2 YNNKEL (reference sequence). The CDR3 sequence is 13 residues long. DNA for the CDR3: TGTGCCAGCAGCCAAGGTTCAGGGGTGGGCTACACCTTC. It is translated as CASSQGSGVGYTF.

The CDR3 here is CASSEATGRSDTQYF. DNA of the CDR3: TGTGCCAGCAGTGAAGCTACAGGGCGGTCAGATACGCAGTATTTT. V usage is TRBV6-1 and J usage is TRBJ2-3, with D perhaps TRBD1 (6 bases). Trimming took off 0 bases at V and 4 bases at J, with 11 bases between the two ends. This CDR3 has 15 residues. Germline V gene lookup returns CDR1 MNHNS and CDR2 SASEGT.